This T cell receptor beta chain was observed in a study of vaccination effects on CD4 cells after COVID-19. In the ViraFEST assay, antigen-specific CD4+ clonotypes were identified by expansion after peptide-pool stimulation. Upon completion of under eleven days in culture, CD4+ T cells were isolated. Each participant was administered two doses of either the BNT162b2 or the mRNA-1273 vaccine. For these TCRs, the target antigens are not known. The repertoire was sequenced with immunoSEQ multiplex PCR; TCRdb's copy has only in-frame clones and lacks some. The data show over 50,000 clones, with around 73% seen just once and roughly 1.2% held by the top ten. The source material was CD4+ T cells from PBMCs cultured with HCoV-229E spike peptides, sampled after COVID-19 vaccination. These receptor sequences come from a human donor who received a COVID-19 vaccine.

The chain is built from TRBV27 and TRBJ1-1; D remains unclear. The V end lost 6 bases, the J end lost 1 base, and 9 bases lay between the germline ends. CDR1 MNHEY and CDR2 SMNVEV come from the germline V gene (reference sequence). The CDR3 is made up of 13 amino acids. CDR3 residues: CASSPGKNTEAFF. CDR3 nucleotides: TGTGCCAGCAGCCCCGGGAAGAACACTGAAGCTTTCTTT.